The 10 T cell receptor beta chains given below trace back to one sample, sequenced in a study of human T cells and chemical hapten exposure. From the RACE reads, TCRdb called clonotypes with MiXCR, one entry per CDR3 protein. The data show some 350,000 distinct CDR3 sequences, approximately 6.3% seen once. Time point denoted: patch test 1, 2 weeks after DPC sensitization. The treatment: therapeutic diphenylcyclopropenone sensitization with weekly scalp DPC. Sample: whole blood, taken in connection with sensitization to the hapten diphenylcyclopropenone (DPC). These receptors were collected from a woman aged 18-29 years with alopecia areata. Some clones in this sample may be carry-over from other donors' samples.

For this clonotype: Possible read error: a much larger clone is one base away. This sequence joins TRBV7-2 and TRBJ1-2; TRBD1 is a possible D gene (5 bases). The ends were cut back, 7 bases at V and 4 bases at J, with 16 bases in the middle. The germline gives CDR1 SGHTA, CDR2 FQGNSA. The CDR3 totals 14 residues. The DNA of the CDR3 is TGTGCCAGCAAACAAGGGACGGCAACCTATGGCTACACCTTC. Translation: CASKQGTATYGYTF.

This clonotype was recorded many times. The chain carries TRBV29-1 and TRBJ1-1, with unresolved D. Germline loops: CDR1 SQVTM, CDR2 ANQGSEA. The CDR3 spans 13 residues. The ends were cut back, 7 bases at V and 0 bases at J, with 12 bases in the middle. The CDR3 coding sequence is TGCAGCGCTCGGACTCCCTTGAACACTGAAGCTTTCTTT. This codes for CSARTPLNTEAFF.

This chain joins TRBV7-6 and TRBJ1-2; D not certain. Germline-derived CDR1 and CDR2 are SGHVS and FNYEAQ. CDR3 length: 16 amino acids. Trimming left V 6 bases short and J 3 bases short, with 20 bases between. CDR3 sequence reads: CASSVWSPCLDYGYTF. The DNA for the CDR3 is TGTGCCAGCAGTGTATGGTCCCCCTGTCTTGACTATGGCTACACCTTC.

With regard to this clonotype: Just one base apart from a much larger clone, this may be a read error. The gene calls are TRBV7-8 and TRBJ2-3; 7 bases fit TRBD1. The CDR3 totals 15 residues. CDR1 is SGHVS, CDR2 FQNEAQ, per germline. The CDR3: CTSSLLETGRDTQYF. In nucleotides, the CDR3 is TGTACCAGCAGCTTACTCGAGACAGGGCGCGATACGCAGTATTTT.

The table lists this clonotype with a few counts. The V call is TRBV12-3 or TRBV12-4, the J call TRBJ1-4; 9 bases line up with TRBD1. J gave up 7 bases and V 5 bases, and 5 bases lay outside the gene matches. The CDR3 has 14 amino acids. Here the CDR3 reads CASSLQGASEKLFF. CDR3 nucleotide sequence: TGTGCCAGCAGTCTACAGGGGGCCAGTGAAAAACTGTTTTTT.

This clonotype has more than one count but fewer than ten. This chain joins TRBV20-1 and TRBJ2-7; 9 nucleotides align to TRBD1. Germline lookup yields CDR1 DFQATT and CDR2 SNEGSKA (reference sequence). V gave up 2 bases and J gave up 2 bases; unmatched junction bases: 7. The CDR3 runs to 15 residues. The CDR3 DNA reads as TGCAGTGCTAGAACCGGGACAGGGCCCCCCTACGAGCAGTACTTC. This gives the protein CSARTGTGPPYEQYF.

Written as DNA, the CDR3 is TGCGCCAGCAGCGAACAAGGTTCTAGCATTCCCACAGATACGCAGTATTTT. Protein product: CASSEQGSSIPTDTQYF. This chain joins TRBV5-1 and TRBJ2-3, with D tentatively TRBD2 (5 bases). V was clipped by 4 bases and J by 2 bases, with 20 bases between them. The germline V gene encodes CDR1 SGHRS and CDR2 YFSETQ. This CDR3 is 17 amino acids long.

Written as DNA, the CDR3 is TGTGCCAGCTCACCAGGTTTTAATCCTAGTGAGCAGTACTTC. This sequence encodes CASSPGFNPSEQYF. J is TRBJ2-7 and V is TRBV18; D gene unclear. Germline lookup yields CDR1 KGHSH and CDR2 LQKENI. The CDR3 consists of 14 residues. Trimming took 2 bases from V and 7 from J, leaving 15 bases between them.

This sequence joins TRBV11-1 and TRBJ2-3; no reliable D call. Germline V gene lookup returns CDR1 SGHAT and CDR2 FQDESV (reference sequence). There are 10 residues in the CDR3. With 4 bases removed from V and 10 bases from J, the gap between germline ends came to 6 bases. The CDR3 loop is CASSSTAQYF. CDR3 coding DNA: TGTGCCAGCAGCTCTACGGCGCAGTATTTT. Using reference TRBV11-1 and TRBJ2-3 for the parts outside the CDR3, the full variable domain is EAEVAQSPRYKITEKSQAVAFWCDPISGHATLYWYRQILGQGPELLVQFQDESVVDDSQLPKDRFSAERLKGVDSTLKIQPAELGDSAMYLCASSSTAQYFGPGTRLTVL.

This clonotype was recorded a few times. This chain links TRBV6-5 with TRBJ2-2; D perhaps matches TRBD1 (6 bases). V lost 3 bases and J 1 base, leaving 12 bases between the germline ends. The CDR3 runs 16 residues. CDR1 MNHEY and CDR2 SVGAGI come from the germline V gene. CDR3 in amino acids: CASSYPQGWNTGELFF. The CDR3 coding sequence is TGTGCCAGCAGTTATCCTCAGGGGTGGAACACCGGGGAGCTGTTTTTT.